This T cell receptor beta chain was profiled in a study of blood T cell repertoires in COVID-19. The participants were between about 18 and 100 years old and came from some 25 US areas. Sequencing was performed with immunoSEQ multiplex PCR; in TCRdb, only in-frame clones are kept and a portion is missing. This table holds some 200,000 clones, about nine tenths found once. This CDR3 comprises 13 residues. CDR1 and CDR2 (germline): KGHDR, SFDVKD. The ends were cut back, 9 bases at V and 0 bases at J, with 9 bases in the middle. This chain links TRBV24-1 with TRBJ2-3; the D is unclear. The clonotype comes from a woman in her 30s who had recovered from COVID-19. The sequencing input was PBMCs or T cells enriched from blood (not recorded which). The CDR3 nucleotides read TGTGCCACCCAACTACGCAGCACAGATACGCAGTATTTT. Translated: CATQLRSTDTQYF.